This TCR beta chain was documented in a study of T cell responses to AZD1222 COVID-19 vaccine. Overall study results and limits: Along spike, vaccine-associated CD4 TCRs were found throughout, with dominance at 160-218 and 743-854. Reports indicate that nearly half of spike-specific TCRs are directed at unmutated variant regions. Two AZD1222 doses significantly raised spike-specific TCR breadth and depth over controls. Donors were chiefly white British, with a greater number of females, and clonal diversity was perhaps underestimated.

TCRdb's copy holds only in-frame clones and misses some; the assay was immunoSEQ multiplex PCR. The table records approximately 67,000 clones, 75% to 90% of them present only once. This CDR3 has 13 residues. V lost 5 bases and J lost 5, with 13 bases in between. Germline V CDR1 and CDR2: SGHTA, FQGNSA. Note on this clone: Its specificity is unknown.

This receptor was taken from an adult in good health. This material consisted of peripheral blood, taken on day 0 of AZD1222 vaccination. The V and J genes are TRBV7-2 and TRBJ2-7; D is unresolved. The CDR3 bases are TGTGCCAGCAGCCCGGCTGTCCGGGACGAGCAGTACTTC. As protein: CASSPAVRDEQYF.